Below are 27 T cell receptor beta chains sequenced from a single sample in a study of early T cells in non-severe SARS-CoV-2 infection. TCRdb analysed the 5' RACE reads with MiXCR anew, one entry per CDR3 protein. Among tens of thousands of distinct CDR3 sequences listed, just under 4.5% were seen once. The sample comprised whole blood. All receptors derive from an adult who was a healthcare worker with PCR-confirmed SARS-CoV-2 infection or an uninfected control (not recorded which).

This clonotype was counted many times. The chain has TRBV14 and TRBJ1-1, with TRBD1 matching over 7 bases. Germline CDR1 and CDR2: SGHDN and FVKESK. V dropped 5 bases and J dropped 7; count of bases not matched to a gene: 7. This CDR3 has 13 amino acids. CDR3 DNA sequence: TGTGCCAGCAGCTTTACTCGACAGGGTGAAGCTTTCTTT. Translating gives CASSFTRQGEAFF.

Sample share makes this clonotype medium-sized (0.01 to 0.1%). The rearrangement links TRBV20-1 to TRBJ1-6, with TRBD1 identical over 7 bases. The V gene's germline CDR1 is DFQATT and CDR2 SNEGSKA (reference sequence). The CDR3 has 15 amino acids. The V and J ends lost 2 bases and 9 bases, in that order; junction bases with no gene match: 10. The CDR3 sequence: CSARIRTGHVSPLHF. In DNA, the CDR3 is TGCAGTGCTAGAATCCGGACAGGTCATGTTTCACCCCTCCACTTT.

This clonotype appeared a few times. As DNA, the CDR3 is TGTGCCAGCAGGCTAACTGGGACGACCTACAATGAGCAGTTCTTC. Its translation is CASRLTGTTYNEQFF. The chain recombines TRBV5-6 with TRBJ2-1; tentatively, D is TRBD1 or TRBD2 (5 bases each). The germline V gene encodes CDR1 SGHDT and CDR2 YYEEEE. This CDR3 has 15 residues. V was cut by 5 bases and J by 2 bases, with 14 bases left in between.

The sample holds many counts of this clonotype. The rearrangement uses TRBV30 and TRBJ1-3; D is unresolved. The CDR3 consists of 15 residues. V was cut by 0 bases and J by 3 bases, with 12 bases left in between. Germline V CDR1 and CDR2: GTSNPN, SVGIG (reference sequence). CDR3 residues: CAWSVEGIGGNTIYF. CDR3 in DNA: TGTGCCTGGAGTGTAGAGGGTATAGGTGGAAACACCATATATTTT.

This rearrangement joins TRBV10-3 to TRBJ1-1, with D unresolved. With 5 bases removed from V and 4 bases from J, the gap between germline ends came to 8 bases. Germline loops: CDR1 ENHRY, CDR2 SYGVKD. CDR3 length equals 12 residues. In nucleotides, the CDR3 is TGTGCCATCAGTTCACAGCCCACTGAAGCTTTCTTT. It codes for CAISSQPTEAFF.

This clonotype was detected a few times. V is TRBV5-1 and J is TRBJ2-7, with D maybe TRBD2 (7 bases). The germline gives CDR1 SGHRS, CDR2 YFSETQ. Trimming removed 1 base from V and 2 bases from J, with 13 bases in between. The CDR3 is 15 residues long. The CDR3: CASSLYGGAAYEQYF. The CDR3 region has the DNA TGCGCCAGCAGCTTGTATGGGGGGGCCGCCTACGAGCAGTACTTC.

This clonotype was counted at least ten times. The chain has TRBV5-6 and TRBJ1-1; TRBD1 agrees at 7 bases. Per the germline V gene, CDR1 is SGHDT and CDR2 is YYEEEE. The CDR3 has 16 amino acids. J was trimmed by 5 bases and V by 4 bases; bases with no gene match: 14. CDR3 sequence (DNA): TGTGCCAGCAGCCAGGTGGACAAGGGGGCGCGAACTGAAGCTTTCTTT. It is translated as CASSQVDKGARTEAFF.

At least ten counts were recorded for this clonotype. The rearrangement links TRBV29-1 to TRBJ2-7; either TRBD1 or TRBD2 may fit D (5 bases each). This CDR3 is built from 12 residues. V lost 8 bases to trimming and J lost 2 bases, with 13 bases between them. Germline loops: CDR1 SQVTM, CDR2 ANQGSEA. The CDR3 region is CSTRDGTYEQYF. For the CDR3, the DNA is TGCAGCACTAGGGACGGTACCTACGAGCAGTACTTC.

This clonotype was found many times. V is TRBV7-9 and J is TRBJ1-6, with TRBD1 matching over 8 bases. Germline loops: CDR1 SEHNR, CDR2 FQNEAQ (reference sequence). With V trimmed by 6 bases and J by 14 bases, 15 bases remained unmatched. The CDR3 runs to 15 residues. CDR3 protein: CASSHGQGKIQALHF. CDR3 DNA sequence: TGTGCCAGCAGTCACGGACAGGGCAAGATACAGGCCCTCCACTTT.

Many counts were recorded for this clonotype. The DNA of the CDR3 is TGTGCCAGCAGTCCGACCTATAGTGAGCAGTTCTTC. Translated: CASSPTYSEQFF. This chain connects TRBV28 to TRBJ2-1; D unclear. This CDR3 is built from 12 residues. Trimming removed 5 bases from V and 9 bases from J, with 11 bases in between. Germline-derived CDR1 and CDR2 are MDHEN and SYDVKM.

This clonotype was picked up many times. V usage is TRBV24-1 and J usage is TRBJ2-5; D gene unclear. V lost 7 bases and J lost 0, with 2 bases in between. This CDR3 has 11 residues. Germline CDR1 reads KGHDR; CDR2 reads SFDVKD. CDR3 residues: CATSYQETQYF. The CDR3 DNA follows: TGTGCCACCAGCTACCAAGAGACCCAGTACTTC.

This clonotype has more than one count but fewer than ten. The V call is TRBV9, the J call TRBJ2-1; the D is unclear. The CDR3 is made up of 16 amino acids. From germline, CDR1 is SGDLS and CDR2 YYNGEE. V lost 4 bases to trimming and J lost 2 bases, with 16 bases between them. The CDR3 protein is CASSPPSGTTYNEQFF. CDR3 DNA sequence: TGTGCCAGCAGCCCCCCAAGTGGAACCACCTACAATGAGCAGTTCTTC.

Ten or more counts support this clonotype. This chain joins TRBV20-1 and TRBJ2-1; TRBD2 agrees at 11 bases. The V segment lost 0 bases and the J segment 8 bases; nucleotides outside the gene matches: 0. The germline CDR1 and CDR2 sequences are DFQATT and SNEGSKA (reference sequence). This CDR3 is 13 amino acids long. The CDR3 protein is CSARELAGDEQFF. CDR3 bases: TGCAGTGCTAGAGAACTAGCGGGAGATGAGCAGTTCTTC.

In this sample, this clonotype turned up many times. The J gene is TRBJ2-1, the V gene TRBV12-3 or TRBV12-4; 9 nucleotides match TRBD2. The CDR3 covers 14 residues. Losses at the gene ends were 3 bases for V and 5 bases for J; bases not matched to a gene: 2. The CDR3 here is CASSFPSGNNEQFF. CDR3 coding DNA: TGTGCCAGCAGTTTCCCTAGCGGGAACAATGAGCAGTTCTTC.

This clonotype was recorded at least ten times. The genes are TRBV19 and TRBJ1-5; TRBD1 aligns across 9 bases. V gave up 6 bases and J gave up 2 bases; unmatched junction bases: 5. The CDR3 runs to 15 residues. CDR1 LNHDA and CDR2 SQIVND come from the germline V gene (reference sequence). CDR3 amino acids: CASRTGGGGNQPQHF. In DNA, the CDR3 is TGTGCCAGTAGAACAGGGGGCGGGGGCAATCAGCCCCAGCATTTT.

This chain connects TRBV3-1 to TRBJ2-2, with 8 positions matching TRBD2. The CDR3 has 15 residues. Germline V gene data show CDR1 as LGHDT and CDR2 as YNNKEL (reference sequence). J lost 4 bases, V lost 4 bases, and 5 bases had no gene match. This CDR3 is CASSRLASITGELFF. The DNA for the CDR3 is TGTGCCAGCAGCCGACTAGCGTCAATCACCGGGGAGCTGTTTTTT.

This clonotype appeared many times. V gene TRBV12-3 or TRBV12-4 combines with J gene TRBJ2-7; D is unclear. CDR3 size: 14 residues. V lost 3 bases and J lost 2, with 11 bases in between. In DNA form, the CDR3 reads TGTGCCAGCAGTTTGGCCGGGTACGCCTACGAGCAGTACTTC. Translated, it gives CASSLAGYAYEQYF.

This clonotype was recorded a few times. This chain links TRBV6-2 or TRBV6-3 with TRBJ2-3, with D unclear. The germline V gene encodes CDR1 MNHEY and CDR2 SVGEGT. The V and J ends lost 8 bases and 1 base respectively, with 22 bases between them. CDR3 length equals 17 residues. The CDR3 region is CASFAVAVSSGTDTQYF. The CDR3 DNA reads TGTGCCAGCTTCGCCGTGGCGGTTTCCAGTGGCACAGATACGCAGTATTTT.

This clonotype showed up just a few times. The V call is TRBV20-1, the J call TRBJ1-1; D unclear. Germline V gene lookup returns CDR1 DFQATT and CDR2 SNEGSKA (reference sequence). The ends were cut back, 1 base at V and 1 base at J, with 4 bases in the middle. The CDR3 is 12 residues long. The CDR3 sequence is CSARGGNTEAFF. The DNA of the CDR3 is TGCAGTGCTAGAGGCGGGAACACTGAAGCTTTCTTT.

This clonotype was recorded at least ten times. The chain links TRBV7-8 to TRBJ1-2, with 7 bases lining up with TRBD1. The CDR3 is 15 residues long. V gave up 2 bases and J gave up 2 bases; unmatched junction bases: 5. Germline V gene sequence: CDR1 SGHVS, CDR2 FQNEAQ. The CDR3, as DNA: TGTGCCAGCAGCTTAAGGGACAGCTACAACTATGGCTACACCTTC. The encoded protein is CASSLRDSYNYGYTF.

Only a few counts were recorded for this clonotype. This chain uses TRBV5-1 with TRBJ1-6; D ambiguous. The CDR3 loop spans 16 amino acids. CDR1 is SGHRS, CDR2 YFSETQ, per germline. Trimming removed 0 bases at V and 7 bases at J, with 14 bases between. Here the CDR3 DNA reads TGCGCCAGCAGCTTGGCTGGCCCAAGTCGGAATTCACCCCTCCACTTT. Translated: CASSLAGPSRNSPLHF.

The chain couples TRBV19 to TRBJ2-5; TRBD2 agrees at 13 bases. This CDR3 spans 16 amino acids. Germline V gene lookup returns CDR1 LNHDA and CDR2 SQIVND (reference sequence). Trimming removed 3 bases from V and 4 bases from J; junction bases left unmatched: 5. In DNA form, the CDR3 reads TGTGCCAGTAGTATCTGGACTAGCGGGAGCGGAGAGACCCAGTACTTC. It is translated as CASSIWTSGSGETQYF. The full variable domain, its missing parts supplied by reference TRBV19 and TRBJ2-5, is DGGITQSPKYLFRKEGQNVTLSCEQNLNHDAMYWYRQDPGQGLRLIYYSQIVNDFQKGDIAEGYSVSREKKESFPLTVTSAQKNPTAFYLCASSIWTSGSGETQYFGPGTRLLVL.

The sample holds a few counts of this clonotype. The chain joins TRBV28 to TRBJ2-7; 7 bases are shared with TRBD1. CDR1 is MDHEN, CDR2 SYDVKM, per germline. This CDR3 has 14 residues. Losses at the gene ends were 5 bases for V and 2 bases for J; bases not matched to a gene: 6. CDR3 region: CASSAPGQAYEQYF. CDR3 DNA: TGTGCCAGCAGTGCACCCGGACAGGCCTACGAGCAGTACTTC.

This clonotype was counted at least ten times. J is TRBJ1-1 and V is TRBV12-2; the DNA was not compared with TRBD1, the D call given in the table. TRBV12-2 is labeled a pseudogene. The CDR3 has 14 amino acids. CDR3 amino acids: CASRLDRGRTEAFF. CDR3 in DNA: TGTGCAAGTCGCTTGGACAGGGGGCGAACTGAAGCTTTCTTT.

Points on this clonotype: A clone one base away is much larger, so this may be a read error. The rearrangement joins TRBV6-5 to TRBJ2-3, with D perhaps being TRBD1 or TRBD2 (5 bases each). Germline lookup yields CDR1 MNHEY and CDR2 SVGAGI. The CDR3 consists of 13 residues. The CDR3 coding sequence is TGTACCAGCAGTGGTGGGACGACAGATACGCAGTATTTT. It specifies CTSSGGTTDTQYF.

This clonotype was recorded many times. The chain couples TRBV28 to TRBJ2-7; D is uncertain. Germline V gene sequence: CDR1 MDHEN, CDR2 SYDVKM. The CDR3 loop spans 14 amino acids. Trimming removed 1 base at V and 0 bases at J, with 7 bases between. The CDR3 loop reads CASSLLGLSYEQYF. The CDR3 nucleotides read TGTGCCAGCAGTTTATTGGGCCTCTCCTACGAGCAGTACTTC. The full variable domain, with the rest looked up from reference TRBV28 and TRBJ2-7, is DVKVTQSSRYLVKRTGEKVFLECVQDMDHENMFWYRQDPGLGLRLIYFSYDVKMKEKGDIPEGYSVSREKKERFSLILESASTNQTSMYLCASSLLGLSYEQYFGPGTRLTVT.

The sample holds a few counts of this clonotype. The chain couples TRBV20-1 to TRBJ1-4; a weak D match, TRBD1 (5 bases). Germline V gives CDR1 DFQATT, CDR2 SNEGSKA (reference sequence). The CDR3 is 13 residues long. Trimming shortened V by 6 bases and J by 7 bases, and 15 bases separated the two germline ends. The CDR3 here is CSATTDLGEKLFF. In DNA form, the CDR3 reads TGCAGTGCGACGACAGATTTGGGTGAAAAACTGTTTTTT.